Listed here are 16 T cell receptor beta chains from one sample, sequenced in a study of blood T cell repertoires in COVID-19. Clones were sequenced by immunoSEQ multiplex PCR, and TCRdb holds only the in-frame ones, with some missing. The sample has fewer than 450,000 clones; about nine tenths are singletons. Sequenced: peripheral blood. These TCRs come from a woman aged 45-65 years with COVID-19, enrolled during active disease.

The chain has TRBV5-4 and TRBJ2-7; TRBD2 agrees at 7 bases. With 4 bases clipped from V and 0 bases from J, the junction kept 10 bases outside the gene matches. The CDR3 is made up of 16 amino acids. Germline values: CDR1 SGHNT, CDR2 YYREEE (reference sequence). The CDR3 loop is CASSPRLADNSYEQYF. The CDR3 DNA is TGTGCCAGCAGCCCACGACTAGCCGACAACTCCTACGAGCAGTACTTC.

This clone came up once. This chain joins TRBV30 and TRBJ2-5, with 7 bases lining up with TRBD2. The CDR3 has 15 amino acids. After removal of 2 bases from V and 7 bases from J, the junction contained 13 bases not matched to a gene. Looked up from germline, CDR1 is GTSNPN and CDR2 is SVGIG (reference sequence). This chain's CDR3 is CAWSSVAGPIGTQYF. As DNA, the CDR3 is TGTGCCTGGAGTTCGGTAGCGGGCCCCATAGGGACCCAGTACTTC.

The CDR3 loop is CASSRPWTGDTYEQYF. CDR3 DNA: TGTGCCAGCAGTCGACCCTGGACAGGGGACACCTACGAGCAGTACTTC. This chain connects TRBV6-6 to TRBJ2-7; 9 nucleotides match TRBD1. Germline CDR1 MNHNY, CDR2 SVGAGI (reference sequence). This CDR3 is built from 16 residues. Trimming removed 5 bases from V and 2 bases from J; junction bases left unmatched: 10.

The chain joins TRBV7-9 to TRBJ1-6; tentative D call: TRBD1 (6 bases). Germline-derived CDR1 and CDR2 are SEHNR and FQNEAQ (reference sequence). The CDR3 spans 15 residues. Trimming left V 0 bases short and J 6 bases short, with 9 bases between. The DNA of the CDR3 is TGTGCCAGCAGCTTAGCACAGGGCCCTAATTCACCCCTCCACTTT. Translating gives CASSLAQGPNSPLHF.

The chain is built from TRBV24-1 and TRBJ2-1; weak D call: TRBD2 (6 bases). The CDR3 loop spans 12 amino acids. V lost 5 bases, J lost 6 bases, and 7 bases lay in between. CDR1 is KGHDR and CDR2 is SFDVKD in the germline V gene. CDR3 coding DNA: TGTGCCACCAGTGGGGGGGTCAATGAGCAGTTCTTC. It encodes CATSGGVNEQFF.

The V gene is TRBV3-1 (or the pseudogene TRBV3-2), the J gene TRBJ2-2, with TRBD1 as a possible D gene (5 bases). The CDR3 is made up of 15 amino acids. Germline V gene data show CDR1 as LGHDT and CDR2 as YNNKEL (reference sequence). The germline V and J ends were trimmed by 6 bases and 5 bases, with 16 bases remaining between them. This CDR3 is CASSLRQGETGELFF. The CDR3 nucleotides read TGTGCCAGCAGTCTAAGGCAGGGCGAGACCGGGGAGCTGTTTTTT.

This clone came up once. The genes are TRBV5-5 and TRBJ2-7, with 7 bases aligning to TRBD2. The CDR3 has 14 residues. Germline values: CDR1 SGHKS, CDR2 YYEKEE (reference sequence). The ends lost 4 bases at V and 4 bases at J; junction bases unmatched: 8. The CDR3 here is CASSPASGGYEQYF. The DNA for the CDR3 is TGTGCCAGCAGCCCGGCGTCGGGGGGATACGAGCAGTACTTC.

The CDR3 DNA follows: TGTGCCAGCAGTGATCAGGACAGGGGGAACTATGGCTACACCTTC. Amino acids: CASSDQDRGNYGYTF. The V call is TRBV6-1, the J call TRBJ1-2; 10 bases map to TRBD1. With 3 bases clipped from V and 2 bases from J, the junction kept 3 bases outside the gene matches. CDR1 is MNHNS and CDR2 is SASEGT in the germline V gene. The CDR3 consists of 15 residues.

V is TRBV12-3 or TRBV12-4 and J is TRBJ1-2; no firm D call. CDR3 length: 13 amino acids. Trimming left V 3 bases short and J 0 bases short, with 5 bases between. The CDR3 DNA reads as TGTGCCAGCAGTTTGCGGTCTAACTATGGCTACACCTTC. Translated: CASSLRSNYGYTF.

The count of this clone is one. V usage is TRBV19 and J usage is TRBJ2-5, with TRBD1 identical over 7 bases. V dropped 5 bases and J dropped 5; count of bases not matched to a gene: 14. The CDR3 length is 16 residues. CDR1 is LNHDA, CDR2 SQIVND, per germline (reference sequence). The CDR3 reads CASSVYMDRRRETQYF. CDR3 in DNA: TGTGCCAGTAGTGTATATATGGACAGGAGGAGGGAGACCCAGTACTTC.

The chain joins TRBV4-3 to TRBJ1-1; D is undetermined. The germline V and J ends were trimmed by 0 bases and 8 bases, with 10 bases remaining between them. The CDR3 runs 13 residues. Germline lookup yields CDR1 LGHNA and CDR2 YSLEER. CDR3 residues: CASSQEMGREAFF. The CDR3 bases are TGCGCCAGCAGCCAAGAGATGGGCAGAGAAGCTTTCTTT.

The gene calls are TRBV9 and TRBJ2-7; 9 nucleotides line up with TRBD1. This CDR3 has 15 residues. CDR1 SGDLS and CDR2 YYNGEE come from the germline V gene. J gave up 4 bases and V 4 bases, and 9 bases lay outside the gene matches. The CDR3 nucleotides read TGTGCCAGCAGCCTCACCCCGGGACAGGGTTACGAGCAGTACTTC. This translates into CASSLTPGQGYEQYF. The complete variable domain, with remaining parts taken from reference TRBV9 and TRBJ2-7, reads DSGVTQTPKHLITATGQRVTLRCSPRSGDLSVYWYQQSLDQGLQFLIQYYNGEERAKGNILERFSAQQFPDLHSELNLSSLELGDSALYFCASSLTPGQGYEQYFGPGTRLTVT.

This rearrangement joins TRBV14 to TRBJ2-2; 12 positions match TRBD1. The V and J ends lost 5 bases and 1 base, in that order; junction bases with no gene match: 11. This CDR3 has 19 residues. Germline-derived CDR1 and CDR2 are SGHDN and FVKESK. CDR3: CASSEAGTGGLWNTGELFF. In DNA, the CDR3 is TGTGCCAGCAGCGAAGCCGGGACAGGGGGCCTCTGGAACACCGGGGAGCTGTTTTTT.

This clone has only one observation. The chain carries TRBV29-1 and TRBJ2-1; the match to TRBD1 covers 9 bases. Losses at the gene ends were 4 bases for V and 8 bases for J; bases not matched to a gene: 12. The V gene's germline CDR1 is SQVTM and CDR2 ANQGSEA. The CDR3 spans 15 residues. The CDR3 here is CSVGEWDRVSDEQFF. In DNA, the CDR3 is TGCAGCGTTGGCGAGTGGGACAGGGTTTCGGATGAGCAGTTCTTC.

The chain links TRBV5-1 to TRBJ2-7; TRBD1 matches at 8 bases. Germline lookup yields CDR1 SGHRS and CDR2 YFSETQ. J was trimmed by 6 bases and V by 4 bases; bases with no gene match: 6. The CDR3 is 13 residues long. The CDR3 nucleotides read TGCGCCAGCAGCCAAGACAGGGGTCCCGAGCAGTACTTC. This translates into CASSQDRGPEQYF.

This clone was seen a single time. V gene TRBV5-1 combines with J gene TRBJ2-1, with 9 bases lining up with TRBD2. The germline V gene encodes CDR1 SGHRS and CDR2 YFSETQ. Unmatched junction bases numbered 8, after V lost 3 bases and J lost 4 bases. The CDR3 consists of 16 residues. In DNA, the CDR3 is TGCGCCAGCAGCTGGGCTAGACTAGCGGCATACAATGAGCAGTTCTTC. This gives the protein CASSWARLAAYNEQFF.